Listed below are T cell receptor beta chains from one sample, sequenced in a study of cytomegalovirus exposure and HLA in healthy donors. Produced via immunoSEQ multiplex PCR; TCRdb's table is partial and in-frame only. The profile shows 200,000 to 300,000 clones, roughly 82% of them singletons. Specimen: PBMCs. The receptors were gathered from a woman aged 40 to 50 in good health and CMV-seropositive. CDR3s include the opening cysteine and the closing phenylalanine or tryptophan. D genes are given only for firm matches. Part of the rows lack a size; the others show once, few, many or a class for expanded clones.

J gene	CDR3 length	D gene	V gene	clone size	CDR3 protein	CDR3 DNA
TRBJ2-7	15	.	TRBV12-2	.	CASRSTSETSGEQYF	TGTGCAAGTCGCTCGACCAGCGAGACTAGCGGGGAGCAGTACTTC
TRBJ2-1	15	TRBD2	TRBV4-2	.	CASSQVLVGTSEQFF	TGTGCCAGCAGCCAAGTTCTGGTTGGGACTAGCGAGCAGTTCTTC
TRBJ1-1	18	.	TRBV30	.	CAWSAFQGATFMNTEAFF	TGTGCCTGGAGCGCTTTCCAGGGTGCCACATTCATGAACACTGAAGCTTTCTTT
TRBJ1-6	17	.	TRBV5-8	.	CASSVGQGGGFISPLHF	TGTGCCAGCAGCGTGGGACAAGGGGGGGGGTTTATTTCACCCCTCCACTTT
TRBJ1-4	14	TRBD1	TRBV7-2	.	CASNMDRLNEKLFF	TGTGCCAGCAACATGGACAGGTTAAATGAAAAACTGTTTTTT
TRBJ2-7	16	TRBD2	TRBV7-3	.	CASSPLGGAGAYEQYF	TGTGCCAGCAGCCCTTTGGGAGGCGCGGGAGCCTACGAGCAGTACTTC
TRBJ2-1	12	TRBD1	TRBV30	.	CAWSPQGQGQFF	TGTGCCTGGAGTCCCCAGGGACAGGGCCAGTTCTTC
TRBJ2-2	15	.	TRBV7-9	.	CASSPADRVTGELSF	TGTGCCAGCAGCCCTGCGGACCGTGTCACCGGGGAGCTGTCTTTT
TRBJ1-4	15	.	TRBV6-5	.	CASSQTGSANEKLFF	TGTGCCAGCAGCCAAACAGGGAGTGCTAATGAAAAACTGTTTTTT
TRBJ2-7	14	TRBD1	TRBV5-4	.	CASSRTGSKDAQYF	TGTGCCAGCAGCCGGACAGGGTCAAAAGACGCGCAGTACTTC
TRBJ1-2	17	.	TRBV7-8	.	CASSLLLSSSLNYGYTF	TGTGCCAGCAGCTTATTGCTAAGCTCTTCCCTAAACTATGGCTACACCTTC
TRBJ1-4	14	.	TRBV5-4	once	CASSFGRSDEKLFF	TGTGCCAGCAGCTTTGGCAGGTCTGATGAAAAACTGTTTTTT
TRBJ2-1	15	TRBD2	TRBV6-5	.	CASTSVAGGRNEQFF	TGTGCCAGCACTTCGGTAGCGGGGGGGCGTAATGAGCAGTTCTTC
TRBJ2-1	15	TRBD1	TRBV11-3	.	CASSQGTGAWAEQFF	TGTGCCAGCAGCCAGGGGACAGGGGCATGGGCTGAGCAGTTCTTC
TRBJ2-7	14	TRBD1	TRBV6-5	.	CASKPDRDGYEQYF	TGTGCCAGCAAACCGGACAGGGATGGCTACGAGCAGTACTTC
TRBJ2-1	14	TRBD1	TRBV11-1	.	CASSQGDLYNEQFF	TGTGCCAGCAGCCAGGGGGACCTCTACAATGAGCAGTTCTTC
TRBJ1-1	14	.	TRBV19	.	CASRPAGWNTEAFF	TGTGCCAGTAGGCCCGCGGGGTGGAACACTGAAGCTTTCTTT
TRBJ2-7	18	TRBD2	TRBV7-9	.	CASSLAPMGGGRMNEQYF	TGTGCCAGCAGCTTAGCTCCAATGGGTGGCGGGAGGATGAACGAGCAGTACTTC
TRBJ2-7	18	TRBD2	TRBV5-1	.	CASSLGPGGRTSLYEQYF	TGCGCCAGCAGCTTGGGGCCAGGCGGGAGGACTAGTCTCTACGAGCAGTACTTC
TRBJ1-1	12	.	TRBV11-3	.	CASSLSSIEAFF	TGTGCCAGCAGTTTATCTAGCATAGAAGCTTTCTTT
TRBJ1-1	16	TRBD1	TRBV18	few	CASSPTLRTGATEAFF	TGTGCCAGCTCACCCACTCTTCGGACAGGCGCAACTGAAGCTTTCTTT
TRBJ1-3	12	.	TRBV11-1	.	CASSTRGNTIYF	TGTGCCAGCAGCACCAGGGGAAACACCATATATTTT
TRBJ2-7	18	TRBD2	TRBV4-1	.	CASSQEAGTSGRSYEQYF	TGCGCCAGCAGCCAAGAGGCCGGGACTAGCGGGAGATCCTACGAGCAGTACTTC
TRBJ1-6	14	.	TRBV27	.	CASSLSTSNSPLHF	TGTGCCAGCAGTTTATCCACGAGTAATTCACCCCTCCACTTT
TRBJ2-7	14	TRBD1	TRBV7-3	.	CASSWDRGPYEQYF	TGTGCCAGCAGCTGGGACAGGGGCCCCTACGAGCAGTACTTC
TRBJ2-1	13	TRBD1	TRBV27	.	CASSPSPGQAQFF	TGTGCCAGCAGTCCGTCACCGGGACAGGCGCAGTTCTTC
TRBJ2-5	15	TRBD2	TRBV19	once	CASSRQGLPTETQYF	TGTGCCAGTAGCCGTCAGGGACTACCTACGGAGACCCAGTACTTC
TRBJ1-5	18	TRBD1	TRBV6-1	.	CASSEKSGTGNSNQPQHF	TGTGCCAGCAGTGAAAAGTCGGGGACAGGGAATAGCAATCAGCCCCAGCATTTT
TRBJ2-3	17	TRBD2	TRBV7-6	once	CASSLAPPSGTRDTQYF	TGTGCCAGCAGCTTAGCGCCGCCTAGCGGCACAAGAGATACGCAGTATTTT
TRBJ2-7	14	.	TRBV9	.	CASSANRALDEQYF	TGTGCCAGCAGCGCTAACAGGGCCTTGGATGAGCAGTACTTC
TRBJ1-3	14	.	TRBV5-8	.	CASSLEQFGNTIYF	TGTGCCAGCAGCTTGGAGCAATTCGGAAACACCATATATTTT
TRBJ2-3	17	.	TRBV19	few	CASSIGRVLVITDTQYF	TGTGCCAGTAGTATAGGACGGGTTTTGGTAATCACAGATACGCAGTATTTT
TRBJ1-6	13	.	TRBV4-3	.	CASSQDEVTPLHF	TGCGCCAGCAGCCAAGACGAGGTGACACCCCTCCACTTT
TRBJ1-2	12	.	TRBV30	.	CAWEGRVGGYTF	TGTGCCTGGGAGGGTAGGGTCGGTGGCTACACCTTC
TRBJ2-7	15	TRBD2	TRBV27	few	CASRGGLAGVYEQYF	TGTGCCAGCAGGGGCGGACTAGCGGGAGTATACGAGCAGTACTTC
TRBJ1-1	17	.	TRBV30	.	CAWSVLWGLKMNTEAFF	TGTGCCTGGAGCGTGCTATGGGGCCTAAAGATGAACACTGAAGCTTTCTTT
TRBJ1-4	16	.	TRBV11-2	.	CASSLDRTVYNEKLFF	TGTGCCAGCAGCTTAGACCGGACAGTCTATAATGAAAAACTGTTTTTT
TRBJ1-3	16	.	TRBV7-6	.	CASSLQQGGAGNTIYF	TGTGCCAGCAGTCTTCAACAGGGAGGGGCTGGAAACACCATATATTTT
TRBJ2-3	12	.	TRBV12-5	.	CASGLAGDTQYF	TGTGCTAGTGGCCTTGCGGGAGATACGCAGTATTTT
TRBJ2-1	14	.	TRBV11-3	.	CASSFNQMFNEQFF	TGTGCCAGCAGCTTTAACCAGATGTTCAATGAGCAGTTCTTC
TRBJ1-5	15	.	TRBV9	.	CASSVGADRNQPQHF	TGTGCCAGCAGCGTAGGGGCCGACAGGAATCAGCCCCAGCATTTT
TRBJ1-6	18	.	TRBV21-1	.	CASTPPLDCSSYNSPLHF	TGTGCCAGCACCCCACCCCTGGACTGCAGCTCCTATAATTCACCCCTCCACTTT
TRBJ1-1	16	.	TRBV12-5	.	CASGLPARAKNTEAFF	TGTGCTAGTGGTTTGCCCGCCAGGGCGAAGAACACTGAAGCTTTCTTT
TRBJ1-3	16	.	TRBV7-6	.	CASSLVDSNSGNTIYF	TGTGCCAGCAGCTTAGTGGACTCTAACTCTGGAAACACCATATATTTT
TRBJ2-1	13	.	TRBV10-3	.	CAITASPSDEQFF	TGTGCCATCACGGCTAGTCCAAGTGATGAGCAGTTCTTC
TRBJ2-7	15	.	TRBV5-6	.	CASSLAGHRSYEQYF	TGTGCCAGCAGCTTGGCGGGACACCGCTCCTACGAGCAGTACTTC
TRBJ2-2	16	TRBD1	TRBV11-3	few	CASSPTRTGRVGELFF	TGTGCCAGCAGCCCAACGAGGACAGGGCGTGTCGGGGAGCTGTTTTTT
TRBJ1-2	14	TRBD1	TRBV5-4	.	CASSTRTGDYGYTF	TGTGCCAGCAGCACCAGGACAGGGGACTATGGCTACACCTTC
TRBJ1-5	15	.	TRBV7-2	few	CASSLTPGGNQPQHF	TGTGCCAGCAGCTTGACCCCGGGGGGGAATCAGCCCCAGCATTTT
TRBJ2-1	13	.	TRBV2	.	CASNLMGGHEQFF	TGTGCCAGCAATTTGATGGGGGGGCATGAGCAGTTCTTC
TRBJ2-2	16	.	TRBV5-1	.	CASSLSGGQNTGELFF	TGCGCCAGCAGCTTGTCTGGGGGACAGAACACCGGGGAGCTGTTTTTT
TRBJ2-2	15	TRBD1	TRBV11-2	.	CASSRDRGSSGELFF	TGTGCCAGCAGCCGAGACAGGGGATCTTCCGGGGAGCTGTTTTTT